This T cell receptor beta chain was captured in a study of cytomegalovirus exposure and HLA in healthy donors. Whole-study results and caveats: A later analysis by the authors found several of the most significant clusters apparently linked to common viral pathogens. 164 TCR beta chains were listed as cytomegalovirus-associated. TRBV6-2, TRBV6-3 and some other V segments were excluded as indistinguishable.

A note on this clone: Antigen: not known.

The V end lost 0 bases, the J end lost 0 bases, and 7 bases lay between the germline ends. The germline V gene encodes CDR1 SGHRS and CDR2 YFSETQ. The CDR3 loop spans 14 amino acids. Vbeta (60) and Jbeta (13) primers were used in the PCR. Original analysis: Unique TCR beta chains totaled some 81 million in a later count, with roughly 10 million of them shared. Sequencing used immunoSEQ multiplex PCR; TCRdb keeps in-frame clones, though not all of them. V and J calls plus clone size are reproduced from that table; the DNA served to infer D and trimming. Of 110,000 to 150,000 clones in the sample, about 8.9% were seen once.

The clonotype comes from a man between 45 and 60 years old in good health and CMV-seronegative. Sequenced sample: PBMCs. V is TRBV5-1 and J is TRBJ2-7; the D is unclear. CDR3 sequence reads: CASSLESNSYEQYF. DNA for the CDR3: TGCGCCAGCAGCTTGGAAAGCAACTCCTACGAGCAGTACTTC.